Shown below are 11 T cell receptor beta chains from a single sample sequenced in a study of control samples from healthy donors and cancer patients. The repertoire was sequenced with immunoSEQ multiplex PCR; TCRdb's copy has only in-frame clones and lacks some. The table shows approximately 100,000 clones, with 80% to 90% occurring only once. The sequencing input was blood. All receptors derive from a man aged 30-40 years in good health.

The gene calls are TRBV28 and TRBJ2-7; D possibly corresponds to TRBD2 (6 bases). Germline loops: CDR1 MDHEN, CDR2 SYDVKM. V gave up 2 bases and J gave up 3 bases, with 8 bases separating them. The CDR3 consists of 13 residues. CDR3 sequence reads: CASSLRRGYEQYF. Written as DNA, the CDR3 is TGTGCCAGCAGTTTACGGCGGGGCTACGAGCAGTACTTC. Together with reference TRBV28 and TRBJ2-7, the CDR3 gives the full variable domain: DVKVTQSSRYLVKRTGEKVFLECVQDMDHENMFWYRQDPGLGLRLIYFSYDVKMKEKGDIPEGYSVSREKKERFSLILESASTNQTSMYLCASSLRRGYEQYFGPGTRLTVT.

As concerns this clone: The junction departs from the called germline gene at one end, perhaps through a read error. CDR3: CASSIGAGGPAAVF. The DNA of the CDR3 is TGTGCCAGTAGTATCGGAGCGGGAGGGCCCGCCGCCGTCTTC. V and J are TRBV19 and TRBJ2-7; 10 bases align to TRBD2. Germline V gene lookup returns CDR1 LNHDA and CDR2 SQIVND (reference sequence). CDR3 length equals 14 residues.

The chain employs TRBV7-3 and TRBJ2-2, with 8 bases lining up with TRBD2. The germline V gene has CDR1 SGHTA and CDR2 FQGTGA. The trim removed 5 bases at V and 5 bases at J, leaving 13 bases unmatched. The CDR3 runs to 17 residues. The CDR3 protein is CASSPRRMSGRTGELFF. In nucleotides, the CDR3 is TGTGCCAGCAGCCCCAGGCGTATGAGCGGGAGAACCGGGGAGCTGTTTTTT.

The V gene is TRBV7-2, the J gene TRBJ2-1, with 10 positions matching TRBD2. CDR1 and CDR2 from the germline V gene are SGHTA and FQGNSA. The V gene end was trimmed by 0 bases and the J gene end by 7 bases; junction bases not matched to a gene: 9. The CDR3 is 17 residues long. The CDR3 coding sequence is TGTGCCAGCAGCTTAGCGTCCACCAGCGGGAGGGTAAATGAGCAGTTCTTC. Protein sequence: CASSLASTSGRVNEQFF.

The genes are TRBV5-1 and TRBJ1-1; no firm D call. CDR1 and CDR2 from the germline V gene are SGHRS and YFSETQ. The CDR3 is made up of 13 amino acids. Trimming removed 1 base at V and 6 bases at J, with 10 bases between. CDR3 bases: TGCGCCAGCAGCTTGTTTATCGGGTCTGAAGCTTTCTTT. It encodes CASSLFIGSEAFF.

This clone was picked up one time. This chain joins TRBV27 and TRBJ1-6; D remains ambiguous. The germline CDR1 and CDR2 sequences are MNHEY and SMNVEV (reference sequence). The germline V and J ends were trimmed by 3 bases and 7 bases, with 10 bases remaining between them. The CDR3 length is 14 residues. The CDR3 sequence is CASSFSVRNSPLHF. CDR3 sequence (DNA): TGTGCCAGCAGTTTTTCTGTTAGGAATTCACCCCTCCACTTT.

V and J are TRBV11-2 and TRBJ2-2; no definite D call. The CDR3 length is 13 residues. The germline V gene has CDR1 SGHAT and CDR2 FQNNGV. Trimming stripped 8 bases from V and 1 base from J, with 8 bases between. CDR3: CASGEQNTGELFF. The CDR3 DNA reads TGTGCCAGCGGAGAACAGAACACCGGGGAGCTGTTTTTT. Combining the CDR3 with reference TRBV11-2 and TRBJ2-2 gives the whole variable domain EAGVAQSPRYKIIEKRQSVAFWCNPISGHATLYWYQQILGQGPKLLIQFQNNGVVDDSQLPKDRFSAERLKGVDSTLKIQPAKLEDSAVYLCASGEQNTGELFFGEGSRLTVL.

V and J are TRBV20-1 and TRBJ2-2, with 7 bases aligning to TRBD2. CDR1 DFQATT and CDR2 SNEGSKA come from the germline V gene (reference sequence). The V and J ends lost 3 bases and 5 bases, in that order; junction bases with no gene match: 6. This CDR3 has 14 amino acids. This chain's CDR3 is CSASPGRYTGELFF. The CDR3 DNA reads TGCAGTGCTAGTCCCGGGAGGTATACCGGGGAGCTGTTTTTT.

V usage is TRBV7-9 and J usage is TRBJ1-1, with a weak D call TRBD1 (5 bases). CDR1 SEHNR and CDR2 FQNEAQ come from the germline V gene (reference sequence). The CDR3 totals 12 residues. The V end lost 5 bases, the J end lost 7 bases, and 11 bases lay between the germline ends. Here the CDR3 reads CASSHDRNEAFF. The CDR3 DNA is TGTGCCAGCAGCCACGACAGAAATGAAGCTTTCTTT.

This chain uses TRBV7-9 with TRBJ1-2; no clear D gene. Trimming shortened V by 1 base and J by 5 bases, and 17 bases separated the two germline ends. CDR1 SEHNR and CDR2 FQNEAQ come from the germline V gene (reference sequence). This CDR3 is built from 16 residues. The DNA for the CDR3 is TGTGCCAGCAGCTTAGTTCGCCGAGTCGATGGGTATGGCTACACCTTC. Translated: CASSLVRRVDGYGYTF.

The V call is TRBV5-6, the J call TRBJ1-2, with D possibly TRBD1 on 5 matching bases. The V and J ends lost 1 base and 3 bases respectively, with 7 bases between them. Per germline, CDR1 SGHDT and CDR2 YYEEEE. CDR3 length: 13 amino acids. CDR3 DNA sequence: TGTGCCAGCAGCTTGCGGGGGGACTATGGCTACACCTTC. Its translation is CASSLRGDYGYTF. The full variable domain, rest sourced from reference TRBV5-6 and TRBJ1-2, is DAGVTQSPTHLIKTRGQQVTLRCSPKSGHDTVSWYQQALGQGPQFIFQYYEEEERQRGNFPDRFSGHQFPNYSSELNVNALLLGDSALYLCASSLRGDYGYTFGSGTRLTVV.